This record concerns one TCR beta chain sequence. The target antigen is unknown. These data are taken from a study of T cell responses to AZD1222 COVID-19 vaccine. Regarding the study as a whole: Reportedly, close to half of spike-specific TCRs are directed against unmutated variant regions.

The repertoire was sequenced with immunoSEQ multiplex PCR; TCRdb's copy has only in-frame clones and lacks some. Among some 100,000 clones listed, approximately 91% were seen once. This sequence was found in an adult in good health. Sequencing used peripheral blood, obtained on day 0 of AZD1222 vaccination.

This chain's CDR3 is CASSLGTAYGYTF. The CDR3 DNA reads as TGTGCCAGCAGTTTAGGGACAGCCTATGGCTACACCTTC. V usage is TRBV28 and J usage is TRBJ1-2; 7 bases fit TRBD1. The CDR3 totals 13 residues. CDR1 MDHEN and CDR2 SYDVKM come from the germline V gene. After removal of 2 bases from V and 4 bases from J, the junction contained 1 base not matched to a gene.